The next 8 T cell receptor beta chains were all read from a single sample in a study of radiation and T cells in renal cell carcinoma. The table came from immunoSEQ multiplex PCR; TCRdb's copy has only in-frame clones and leaves some out. The table shows about 150,000 clones, with about nine tenths occurring only once. Time point defined: blood 2 weeks post-SBRT. Specified treatment: 15 Gy SBRT to primary tumor, nephrectomy 4 weeks later. This material consisted of blood, taken from a patient whose treatment included radiotherapy and nephrectomy. Receptor source: a woman in her 50s with renal cell carcinoma.

The rearrangement joins TRBV5-1 to TRBJ2-3; tentative D call: TRBD2 (6 bases). The CDR3 is 17 amino acids. From germline, CDR1 is SGHRS and CDR2 YFSETQ. Trimming shortened V by 2 bases and J by 2 bases, and 18 bases separated the two germline ends. The CDR3 coding sequence is TGCGCCAGCAGCTTCGGTCGTTTAGCGGCGAACACAGATACGCAGTATTTT. As protein: CASSFGRLAANTDTQYF.

In its sample, this clone was seen once. The chain couples TRBV4-2 to TRBJ1-2, with 7 bases that match TRBD1. V gave up 0 bases and J gave up 2 bases; unmatched junction bases: 6. This CDR3 is 16 amino acids long. CDR1 and CDR2 from the germline V gene are LGHNA and YNFKEQ. CDR3 region: CASSQDSTGRNYGYTF. CDR3 in DNA: TGTGCCAGCAGCCAAGACTCGACAGGGCGGAACTATGGCTACACCTTC.

The chain links TRBV5-1 to TRBJ1-5, with 10 bases fitting TRBD1. Germline trimming cut 4 bases from V and 2 bases from J; bases unmatched to any gene: 3. Germline V lookup: CDR1 SGHRS, CDR2 YFSETQ. The CDR3 is 15 amino acids. The CDR3 sequence: CASSIGTGGNQPQHF. The CDR3 coding sequence is TGCGCCAGCAGCATAGGGACAGGGGGCAATCAGCCCCAGCATTTT.

The chain combines TRBV6-4 with TRBJ2-1; D possibly corresponds to TRBD2 (6 bases). Germline lookup yields CDR1 MRHNA and CDR2 SNTAGT. The CDR3 has 13 amino acids. V was clipped by 6 bases and J by 3 bases, with 9 bases between them. CDR3 nucleotide sequence: TGTGCCAGCAGCGGGACTGTCTACAATGAGCAGTTCTTC. This sequence encodes CASSGTVYNEQFF.

The rearrangement uses TRBV7-2 and TRBJ2-5; D uncertain. Germline lookup yields CDR1 SGHTA and CDR2 FQGNSA. The V end lost 0 bases, the J end lost 2 bases, and 7 bases lay between the germline ends. This CDR3 contains 14 residues. CDR3 in amino acids: CASSLAGRQETQYF. Here the CDR3 DNA reads TGTGCCAGCAGCTTAGCGGGCAGACAAGAGACCCAGTACTTC.

This rearrangement joins TRBV4-1 to TRBJ1-5; possible D gene TRBD1, 5 bases. With 4 bases removed from V and 4 bases from J, the gap between germline ends came to 8 bases. Germline V gene data show CDR1 as MGHRA and CDR2 as YSYEKL. CDR3 length equals 13 residues. The CDR3 nucleotides are TGCGCCAGCAGCCGACAGATAAATCAGCCCCAGCATTTT. Its protein is CASSRQINQPQHF.

The rearrangement links TRBV9 to TRBJ2-3, with 12 bases matching TRBD2. This CDR3 spans 16 amino acids. Germline CDR1 reads SGDLS; CDR2 reads YYNGEE. Trimming at V came to 2 bases and at J to 4 bases, leaving 5 bases not matched to a gene. The CDR3 loop reads CASSVRTSGVSDTQYF. CDR3 coding DNA: TGTGCCAGCAGCGTGCGGACTAGCGGGGTTTCAGATACGCAGTATTTT.

The rearrangement joins TRBV7-6 to TRBJ2-5; D perhaps matches TRBD2 (6 bases). This CDR3 has 13 residues. V lost 5 bases, J lost 2 bases, and 9 bases lay in between. The germline gives CDR1 SGHVS, CDR2 FNYEAQ. CDR3 region: CASSRGNQETQYF. The CDR3 region has the DNA TGTGCCAGCAGCCGGGGGAATCAAGAGACCCAGTACTTC.